This entry describes one T cell receptor beta chain. This clonotype was observed many times. No antigen is known for it. No much larger clone is present one base from it, and per-base qualities are unavailable. Spanning cysteine to phenylalanine, the CDR3 consists of 12 amino acids. This entry keeps only the CDR3 DNA: 36 bases, framed from base 1. CDR1 MNHEY and CDR2 SMNVEV are derived from the germline V gene (reference sequence). Relative to germline, V is 8 bases shorter and J is 4 bases shorter, with 12 bases between their ends. Donors were roughly 40 systemically healthy Caucasian individuals from Russia aged roughly 6 to 90 years. Approximately 9 milliliters of peripheral blood were collected from each donor into EDTA-treated Vacutainer tubes. Ficoll-Paque density-gradient centrifugation was used to isolate PBMCs, with at least 6 million obtained per sample. Total RNA, at least 6 micrograms per sample, was extracted from PBMCs with Trizol reagent. For every donor, flow cytometry on a PBMC aliquot measured the percentage of naive CD45RAhigh/CD27high T cells.

The sample originates from a study of blood T cells in healthy people across ages (dated by TCRdb to the mid-2010s). With regard to the full study: Template switching captured roughly one uniquely barcoded TCR beta cDNA molecule per two T cells in model experiments. Age-related changes in TCR beta repertoire diversity were measured in the study by deep sequencing normalized with unique cDNA molecular identifiers. The donors were divided into four age groups: young (average around 16 years), middle-aged (approximately 41), aged (about 62) and long-lived (around 87). To avoid experimental bias, donors of different ages were spread randomly across the sequencing lanes. The study analyzed two additional independent replicas of 1 million unique cDNA reads from the same blood draw for two donors, one aged 18 to 29 and one aged 80 or older.

The receptor library was made with 5' RACE. Data came from an Illumina HiSeq 2500. A second PCR of roughly 7 to 12 cycles was performed with a sample-barcoded 5' primer and a J-beta primer mix. Each TCR beta cDNA molecule received a unique molecular identifier from a template-switch 5' adaptor carrying 12 random nucleotides. At least 2.5 million CDR3-containing paired-end reads were obtained from each sample. The Mint cDNA synthesis kit, primed by a TRBC-specific oligonucleotide, was used to synthesize first-strand cDNA from all RNA. Following uracil-DNA glycosylase treatment, all cDNA underwent a first 18-cycle PCR with the universal primers M1SS and BC2_uni_R. The original methods were these. For normalization, 1 million high-quality reads, each with a distinct molecular identifier, were randomly selected from each sample. Reads with shared molecular identifiers were discarded instead of being binned into consensus sequences. MiTCR, set to a Q25 quality threshold and the strictest error-elimination algorithm, was used for CDR3 identification, clonotype clustering and error correction. Lower-bound total TCR beta diversity was estimated with a nonparametric unseen species model using Euler transformation. The raw public reads went through TCRdb reprocessing: fastp at Q25, MiXCR clone calling, in-frame beta chains kept. Every CDR3 protein is listed once, alongside the most common genes and DNA of its rows. TCRdb's processing, not the authors', yielded these V and J calls. Here the sample has just under 750,000 distinct CDR3 sequences; 22% occur a single time. The ten biggest clones cover about 22% of the sample.

Study-wide findings and limitations: The CMV infection status of donors was not known, potentially confounding age-related changes in expanded clonotypes. A strong correlation was found between observed TCR beta diversity and the percentage of naive T cells measured by flow cytometry. Compared with the aged group, the long-lived group had more naive CD4+ T cells, fewer expanded clones and increased TCR diversity, suggesting age selection. Observed TCR beta diversity per million T cells fell roughly linearly with age, and a significant reduction was already apparent by age around 40. Because profiling used bulk unsorted PBMCs, naive and antigen-experienced compartments could not be compared conclusively. Estimates of total diversity from one million sequenced T cells were regarded as lower bounds and underestimates.

The sample consisted of blood. The rearranged chain carries TRBV27 and TRBJ2-7, and TRBD1 may be the D gene, going by 6 matching bases. The receptor's source is a man between 65 and 85 years old in good health. In nucleotides, the sequence is TGTGCCAGCCGAGGGGGTGGGTACGAGCAGTACTTC. Its amino acids are CASRGGGYEQYF.